Following are 13 T cell receptor beta chains from one sample sequenced in a study of T cell changes during pregnancy in multiple sclerosis. Only in-frame clones appear in the TCRdb table, and some are missing; sequencing was by immunoSEQ multiplex PCR. The data show about 81,000 clones, 85% to 95% seen once. The sample was peripheral blood, taken in the third trimester of pregnancy. Receptors were obtained from a female donor with multiple sclerosis, enrolled in a pregnancy study.

Here the CDR3 DNA reads TGTGCCAGCAGCATGGACAGGGTGGATGAGCAGTACTTC. Residues: CASSMDRVDEQYF. V gene TRBV7-8 combines with J gene TRBJ2-7, with 8 nucleotides matching TRBD1. The ends lost 5 bases at V and 7 bases at J; junction bases unmatched: 7. CDR1 and CDR2 (germline): SGHVS, FQNEAQ. The CDR3 is 13 residues long.

The rearrangement uses TRBV19 and TRBJ1-2; the match to TRBD1 covers 8 bases. The ends lost 5 bases at V and 4 bases at J; junction bases unmatched: 9. CDR1 is LNHDA and CDR2 is SQIVND in the germline V gene (reference sequence). The CDR3 totals 15 residues. The CDR3 protein is CASSVDRDSLYGYTF. The DNA for the CDR3 is TGTGCCAGTAGTGTGGACAGGGACTCTCTCTATGGCTACACCTTC.

The chain recombines TRBV6-5 with TRBJ1-1, with 8 bases lining up with TRBD1. Trimming at V came to 4 bases and at J to 1 base, leaving 5 bases not matched to a gene. Germline CDR1 is MNHEY and CDR2 is SVGAGI. The CDR3 spans 15 residues. CDR3: CASSLTGTGNTEAFF. DNA of the CDR3: TGTGCCAGCAGTTTAACCGGGACAGGGAACACTGAAGCTTTCTTT.

The gene calls are TRBV9 and TRBJ2-2; 10 nucleotides match TRBD2. The CDR3 is made up of 17 amino acids. The trim removed 4 bases at V and 7 bases at J, leaving 13 bases unmatched. Germline CDR1 is SGDLS and CDR2 is YYNGEE. CDR3 coding DNA: TGTGCCAGCAGCCGAAGCGGGGGGGCGTACGAAGGCGGGGAGCTGTTTTTT. It encodes CASSRSGGAYEGGELFF.

The V call is TRBV19, the J call TRBJ2-5; 9 bases are a match to TRBD1. V lost 4 bases, J lost 4 bases, and 7 bases stayed unmatched. This CDR3 spans 15 amino acids. Germline V gene lookup returns CDR1 LNHDA and CDR2 SQIVND (reference sequence). The CDR3 is CASSRVGQGLETQYF. The CDR3 region has the DNA TGTGCCAGTAGTAGGGTGGGACAGGGCCTAGAGACCCAGTACTTC. Using reference TRBV19 and TRBJ2-5 for the parts outside the CDR3, the full variable domain is DGGITQSPKYLFRKEGQNVTLSCEQNLNHDAMYWYRQDPGQGLRLIYYSQIVNDFQKGDIAEGYSVSREKKESFPLTVTSAQKNPTAFYLCASSRVGQGLETQYFGPGTRLLVL.

The chain combines TRBV2 with TRBJ1-3; no clear D gene. CDR1 and CDR2 (germline): SNHLY, FYNNEI. This CDR3 comprises 15 residues. Trimming took off 8 bases at V and 0 bases at J, with 14 bases between the two ends. CDR3 loop: CASGLTDSSGNTIYF. The CDR3 DNA follows: TGTGCCAGCGGCCTCACAGATAGCTCTGGAAACACCATATATTTT.

The chain links TRBV6-1 to TRBJ1-6; 9 positions match TRBD1. Germline V gene data show CDR1 as MNHNS and CDR2 as SASEGT. Trimming cost V 0 bases and J 11 bases; bases outside gene matches: 8. The CDR3 runs to 16 residues. The CDR3 protein is CASSEAGDRELPPLHF. The CDR3 nucleotides read TGTGCCAGCAGTGAAGCAGGGGACAGGGAACTTCCACCCCTCCACTTT.

The CDR3 loop reads CASSLAVLAGYHYGELFF. CDR3 nucleotides: TGTGCCAGCAGCTTAGCGGTTCTAGCGGGGTATCATTACGGGGAGCTGTTTTTT. This chain joins TRBV7-6 and TRBJ2-2; TRBD2 matches at 9 bases. The trim removed 0 bases at V and 7 bases at J, leaving 12 bases unmatched. This CDR3 has 18 amino acids. CDR1 is SGHVS, CDR2 FNYEAQ, per germline. Full variable domain (rest looked up from reference TRBV7-6 and TRBJ2-2): GAGVSQSPRYKVTKRGQDVALRCDPISGHVSLYWYRQALGQGPEFLTYFNYEAQQDKSGLPNDRFSAERPEGSISTLTIQRTEQRDSAMYRCASSLAVLAGYHYGELFFGEGSRLTVL.

V is TRBV5-1 and J is TRBJ2-7; tentatively, D is TRBD1 (6 bases). This CDR3 region has 11 residues. V was cut by 5 bases and J by 4 bases, with 7 bases left in between. Germline V gene data show CDR1 as SGHRS and CDR2 as YFSETQ. This chain's CDR3 is CASSTGYEQYF. CDR3 DNA sequence: TGCGCCAGCAGTACAGGGTACGAGCAGTACTTC.

The gene calls are TRBV27 and TRBJ2-3; 10 positions agree with TRBD2. Looked up from germline, CDR1 is MNHEY and CDR2 is SMNVEV (reference sequence). After removal of 6 bases from V and 0 bases from J, the junction contained 9 bases not matched to a gene. CDR3 length: 17 amino acids. CDR3 DNA: TGTGCCAGCAGACGGACTAGCGGAGAATTTAGCACAGATACGCAGTATTTT. It encodes CASRRTSGEFSTDTQYF.

The genes are TRBV9 and TRBJ1-1, with 7 bases lining up with TRBD1. This CDR3 is 12 amino acids long. Germline lookup yields CDR1 SGDLS and CDR2 YYNGEE. V lost 3 bases, J lost 7 bases, and 3 bases stayed unmatched. The DNA for the CDR3 is TGTGCCAGCAGCGCTAGACAGGGTGAAGCTTTCTTT. It encodes CASSARQGEAFF.

The CDR3 nucleotides read TGTGCCAGTAGTACGGTTGGTGGAAACACCATATATTTT. This translates into CASSTVGGNTIYF. The chain links TRBV19 to TRBJ1-3; D ambiguous. V dropped 4 bases and J dropped 3 bases, with 7 bases sitting between them. The CDR3 has 13 residues. Germline V lookup: CDR1 LNHDA, CDR2 SQIVND (reference sequence).

The J gene is TRBJ1-2, the V gene TRBV7-3; 11 nucleotides line up with TRBD1. Trimming cost V 5 bases and J 9 bases; bases outside gene matches: 5. The CDR3 is 13 residues long. Germline V lookup: CDR1 SGHTA, CDR2 FQGTGA. In DNA, the CDR3 is TGTGCCAGCAGCCCCGGACAGGGGGCTCGCTACACCTTC. Translating gives CASSPGQGARYTF.